Included here is one T cell receptor beta chain sequence, with context. The record originates from a study of T-cell memory formation after mild COVID-19. J gave up 4 bases and V 6 bases, and 3 bases lay outside the gene matches. Germline CDR1 and CDR2: MNHNS and SASEGT. This CDR3 has 13 residues. Researchers used 5'RACE with constant-segment primers to make TCR alpha and TCR beta cDNA libraries that carry sample barcodes and UMIs. Using its own MiXCR run on the 5' RACE reads, TCRdb lists one record per CDR3 protein. The table includes roughly 400,000 distinct CDR3 sequences, approximately 24% detected once.

Specimen: PBMCs or a T cell subset sorted from them (not recorded which). V and J are TRBV6-1 and TRBJ1-2; 9 bases are a match to TRBD1. This TCR came from an adult woman who had mild COVID-19 (a few samples of this study predate the infection). Cell type and time point are not known. The CDR3 loop reads CASRQGAVYGYTF. The DNA of the CDR3 is TGTGCCAGCAGACAGGGGGCCGTCTATGGCTACACCTTC.